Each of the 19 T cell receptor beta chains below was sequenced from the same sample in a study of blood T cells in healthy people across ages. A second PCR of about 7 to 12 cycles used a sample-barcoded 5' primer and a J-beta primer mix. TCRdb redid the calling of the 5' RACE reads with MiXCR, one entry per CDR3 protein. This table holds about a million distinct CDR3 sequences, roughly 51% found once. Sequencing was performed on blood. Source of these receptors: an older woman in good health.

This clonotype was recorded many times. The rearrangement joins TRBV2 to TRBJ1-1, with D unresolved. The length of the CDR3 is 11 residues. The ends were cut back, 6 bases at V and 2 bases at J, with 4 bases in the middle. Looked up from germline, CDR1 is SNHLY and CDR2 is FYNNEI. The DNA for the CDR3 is TGTGCCAGCAGCCCAAACACTGAAGCTTTCTTT. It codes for CASSPNTEAFF. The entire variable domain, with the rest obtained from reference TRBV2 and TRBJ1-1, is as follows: EPEVTQTPSHQVTQMGQEVILRCVPISNHLYFYWYRQILGQKVEFLVSFYNNEISEKSEIFDDQFSVERPDGSNFTLKIRSTKLEDSAMYFCASSPNTEAFFGQGTRLTVV.

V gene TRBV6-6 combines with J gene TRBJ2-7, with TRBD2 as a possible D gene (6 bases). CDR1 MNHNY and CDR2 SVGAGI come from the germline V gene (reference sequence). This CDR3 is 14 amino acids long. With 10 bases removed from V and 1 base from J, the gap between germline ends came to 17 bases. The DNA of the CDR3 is TGTGCCACCGAGGGAGGCGGAACATCCTACGAGCAGTACTTC. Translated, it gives CATEGGGTSYEQYF.

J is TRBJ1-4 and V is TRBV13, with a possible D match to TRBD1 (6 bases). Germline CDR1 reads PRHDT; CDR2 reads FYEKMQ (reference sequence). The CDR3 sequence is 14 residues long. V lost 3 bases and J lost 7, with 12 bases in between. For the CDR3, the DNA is TGTGCCAGCAGCTTGGGACATTACAGTGAAAAACTGTTTTTT. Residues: CASSLGHYSEKLFF.

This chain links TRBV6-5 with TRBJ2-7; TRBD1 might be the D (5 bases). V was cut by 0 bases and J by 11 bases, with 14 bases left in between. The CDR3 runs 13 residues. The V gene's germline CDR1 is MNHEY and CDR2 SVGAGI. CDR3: CASSYSRQGSKYF. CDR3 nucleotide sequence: TGTGCCAGCAGTTACTCGAGGCAGGGTTCCAAGTACTTC.

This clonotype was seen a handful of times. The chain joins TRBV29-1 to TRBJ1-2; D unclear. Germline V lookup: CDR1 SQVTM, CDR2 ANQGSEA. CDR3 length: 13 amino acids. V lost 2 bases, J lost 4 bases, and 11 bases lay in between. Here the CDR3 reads CSVERRGIYGYTF. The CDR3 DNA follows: TGCAGCGTTGAACGTAGAGGGATCTATGGCTACACCTTC.

This CDR3 is CASIRSWDQGSHEQFF. CDR3 nucleotides: TGTGCCAGCATCCGCTCGTGGGACCAAGGCTCCCATGAGCAGTTCTTC. This chain uses TRBV5-6 with TRBJ2-1; D is possibly TRBD1 or TRBD2 (5 bases each). V dropped 6 bases and J dropped 8 bases, with 24 bases sitting between them. Germline lookup yields CDR1 SGHDT and CDR2 YYEEEE. The CDR3 is made up of 16 amino acids.

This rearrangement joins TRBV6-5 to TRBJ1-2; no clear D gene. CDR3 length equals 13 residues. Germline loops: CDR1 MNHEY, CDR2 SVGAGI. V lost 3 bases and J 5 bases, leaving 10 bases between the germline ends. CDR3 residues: CASSYSTLYGYTF. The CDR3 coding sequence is TGTGCCAGCAGTTATTCTACCTTGTATGGCTACACCTTC.

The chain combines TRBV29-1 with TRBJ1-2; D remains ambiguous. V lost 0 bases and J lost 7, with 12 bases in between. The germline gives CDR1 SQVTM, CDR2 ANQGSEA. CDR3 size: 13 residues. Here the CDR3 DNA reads TGCAGCGTTGAAGAGACAAAGTCGCGTGGCTACACCTTC. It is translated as CSVEETKSRGYTF.

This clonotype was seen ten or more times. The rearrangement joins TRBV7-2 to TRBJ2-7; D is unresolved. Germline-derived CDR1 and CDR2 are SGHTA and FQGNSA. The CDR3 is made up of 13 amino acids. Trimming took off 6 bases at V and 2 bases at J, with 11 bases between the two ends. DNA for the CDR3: TGTGCCAGCAGTGTGAGCCCGACCTACGAGCAGTACTTC. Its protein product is CASSVSPTYEQYF.

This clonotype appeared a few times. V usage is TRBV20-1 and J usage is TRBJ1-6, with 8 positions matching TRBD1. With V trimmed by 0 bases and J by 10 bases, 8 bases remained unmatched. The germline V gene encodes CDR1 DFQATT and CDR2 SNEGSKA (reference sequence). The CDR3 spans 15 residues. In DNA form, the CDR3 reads TGCAGTGCTAGAGAAGTCCAGGGGGCATGGTCACCCCTCCACTTT. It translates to CSAREVQGAWSPLHF.

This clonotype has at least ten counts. The CDR3 DNA follows: TGTGCCAGCAGCCCACCGGGACTAGCGGGAGGGAGATACGAGCAGTACTTC. It yields the protein CASSPPGLAGGRYEQYF. This chain links TRBV9 with TRBJ2-7; 16 nucleotides match TRBD2. This CDR3 is 17 amino acids long. J gave up 4 bases and V 4 bases, and 8 bases lay outside the gene matches. The germline V gene encodes CDR1 SGDLS and CDR2 YYNGEE. Complete variable domain (other parts from reference TRBV9 and TRBJ2-7): DSGVTQTPKHLITATGQRVTLRCSPRSGDLSVYWYQQSLDQGLQFLIQYYNGEERAKGNILERFSAQQFPDLHSELNLSSLELGDSALYFCASSPPGLAGGRYEQYFGPGTRLTVT.

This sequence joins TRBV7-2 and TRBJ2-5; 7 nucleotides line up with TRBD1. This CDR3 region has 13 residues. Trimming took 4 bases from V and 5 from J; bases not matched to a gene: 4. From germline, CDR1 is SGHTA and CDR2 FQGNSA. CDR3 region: CASSYGQEETQYF. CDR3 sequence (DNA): TGTGCCAGCAGCTACGGACAGGAGGAGACCCAGTACTTC.

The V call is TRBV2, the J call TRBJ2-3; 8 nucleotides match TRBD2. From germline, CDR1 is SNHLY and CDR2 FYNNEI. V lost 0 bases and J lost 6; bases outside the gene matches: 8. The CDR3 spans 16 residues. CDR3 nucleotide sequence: TGTGCCAGCAGTGAAGCATCGATAGCGGGAACCGATACGCAGTATTTT. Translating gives CASSEASIAGTDTQYF.

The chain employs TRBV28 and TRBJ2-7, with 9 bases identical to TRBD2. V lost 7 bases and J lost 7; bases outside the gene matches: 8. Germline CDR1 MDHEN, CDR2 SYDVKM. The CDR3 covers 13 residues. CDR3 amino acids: CASTAGGPWEQYF. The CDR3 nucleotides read TGTGCCAGCACGGCGGGAGGGCCGTGGGAGCAGTACTTC.

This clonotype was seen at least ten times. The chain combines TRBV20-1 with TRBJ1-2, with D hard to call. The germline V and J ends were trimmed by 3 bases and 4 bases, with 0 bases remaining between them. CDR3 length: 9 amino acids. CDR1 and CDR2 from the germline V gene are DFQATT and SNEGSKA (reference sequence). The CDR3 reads CSASYGYTF. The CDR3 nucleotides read TGCAGTGCTAGCTATGGCTACACCTTC.

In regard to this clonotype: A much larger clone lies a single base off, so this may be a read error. CDR3 sequence: CASSVDYSAYNEQFF. The CDR3 nucleotides are TGTGCCAGCAGTGTCGACTATAGCGCCTACAATGAGCAGTTCTTC. This chain connects TRBV6-4 to TRBJ2-1; D possibly corresponds to TRBD2 (5 bases). The CDR3 has 15 residues. Germline CDR1 MRHNA, CDR2 SNTAGT. The V end lost 4 bases, the J end lost 2 bases, and 12 bases lay between the germline ends.

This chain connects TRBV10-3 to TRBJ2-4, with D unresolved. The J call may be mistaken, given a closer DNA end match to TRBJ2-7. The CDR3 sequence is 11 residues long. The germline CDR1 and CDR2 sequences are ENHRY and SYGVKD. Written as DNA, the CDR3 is TGTGCCATCAGTGGGGGTTTCGAGCAGTACTTC. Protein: CAISGGFEQYF.

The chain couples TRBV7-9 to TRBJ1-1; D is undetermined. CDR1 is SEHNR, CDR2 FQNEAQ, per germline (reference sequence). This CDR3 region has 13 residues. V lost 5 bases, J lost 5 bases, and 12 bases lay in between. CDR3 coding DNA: TGTGCCAGCAGCCCGCCCGGGGTTACTGAAGCTTTCTTT. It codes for CASSPPGVTEAFF.

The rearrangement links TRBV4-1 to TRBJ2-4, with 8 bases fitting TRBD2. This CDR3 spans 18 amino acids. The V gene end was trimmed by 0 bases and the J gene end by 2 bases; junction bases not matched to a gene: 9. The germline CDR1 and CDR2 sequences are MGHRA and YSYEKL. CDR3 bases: TGCGCCAGCAGCCAAGATCAGGGACTAGTGGATACCAAAAACATTCAGTACTTC. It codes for CASSQDQGLVDTKNIQYF.